A selection of T cell receptor beta chains follows, all from one sample in a study of blood T cells in healthy people across ages. TCRdb ran MiXCR on the 5' RACE reads and lists one entry per CDR3 protein. The top ten hold over 7% of the sample, which has some 1.7 million distinct CDR3 sequences, approximately 28% seen once. Sequencing used blood. These receptors all stem from a woman aged 30 to 39 in good health. CDR3s include the opening cysteine and the closing phenylalanine or tryptophan. A D gene is named only where the DNA matches it firmly. The listing skips clone size in some rows; elsewhere it reads once, few, many or a size class.

V gene: TRBV28
J gene: TRBJ2-1
clone size: few
D gene: NA
CDR3 protein: CASSPPVGEIVGNEQFF
CDR3 DNA: TGTGCCAGCAGTCCCCCGGTAGGCGAAATTGTAGGCAATGAGCAGTTCTTC

V gene: TRBV28
J gene: TRBJ2-7
clone size: NA
D gene: TRBD1
CDR3 protein: CASSSGTGGYRYEQYF
CDR3 DNA: TGTGCCAGCAGTTCCGGGACAGGGGGCTACAGATACGAGCAGTACTTC

V gene: TRBV20-1
J gene: TRBJ2-5
clone size: NA
D gene: NA
CDR3 protein: CSARDGAGSKETQYF
CDR3 DNA: TGCAGTGCTAGAGATGGTGCGGGTTCTAAAGAGACCCAGTACTTC

V gene: TRBV7-9
J gene: TRBJ1-2
clone size: NA
D gene: NA
CDR3 protein: CAGERNYGYTF
CDR3 DNA: TGTGCCGGCGAGCGGAACTATGGCTACACCTTC

V gene: TRBV12-3/TRBV12-4
J gene: TRBJ1-2
clone size: many
D gene: NA
CDR3 protein: CASRAGGGYTF
CDR3 DNA: TGTGCCAGCAGAGCGGGGGGCGGCTACACCTTC

V gene: TRBV14
J gene: TRBJ2-1
clone size: NA
D gene: NA
CDR3 protein: CASSHAWGTYNEQFF
CDR3 DNA: TGTGCCAGCAGCCATGCTTGGGGGACCTACAATGAGCAGTTCTTC

V gene: TRBV20-1
J gene: TRBJ1-4
clone size: NA
D gene: NA
CDR3 protein: CSAREGRAGEKLFF
CDR3 DNA: TGCAGTGCTAGAGAGGGCAGGGCTGGTGAAAAACTGTTTTTT

V gene: TRBV2
J gene: TRBJ1-4
clone size: NA
D gene: NA
CDR3 protein: CASTLPSSGEKLFF
CDR3 DNA: TGTGCCAGCACCCTGCCCAGTTCGGGCGAAAAACTGTTTTTT

V gene: TRBV20-1
J gene: TRBJ1-5
clone size: few
D gene: TRBD1
CDR3 protein: CSARELGQGAIQPQHF
CDR3 DNA: TGCAGTGCTAGAGAACTGGGACAGGGGGCAATTCAGCCCCAGCATTTT

V gene: TRBV28
J gene: TRBJ2-3
clone size: few
D gene: NA
CDR3 protein: CASSSAGGEVDTQYF
CDR3 DNA: TGTGCCAGCAGTTCAGCGGGCGGGGAGGTTGATACGCAGTATTTT

V gene: TRBV29-1
J gene: TRBJ1-1
clone size: NA
D gene: TRBD1
CDR3 protein: CSVSRRIDRDTEAFF
CDR3 DNA: TGCAGCGTTTCTCGGAGAATCGACAGGGACACTGAAGCTTTCTTT

V gene: TRBV4-1
J gene: TRBJ2-3
clone size: NA
D gene: TRBD2
CDR3 protein: CASSQDLTTSGGPQHTQYF
CDR3 DNA: TGCGCCAGCAGCCAAGATTTGACAACTAGCGGGGGCCCCCAGCATACGCAGTATTTT

V gene: TRBV5-1
J gene: TRBJ2-6
clone size: NA
D gene: TRBD1
CDR3 protein: CASSPTLDRVSGANVLTF
CDR3 DNA: TGCGCCAGCAGCCCTACCTTAGACAGGGTCTCTGGGGCCAACGTCCTGACTTTC

V gene: TRBV6-1
J gene: TRBJ1-2
clone size: many
D gene: NA
CDR3 protein: CASSEGPLANYGYTF
CDR3 DNA: TGTGCCAGCAGTGAAGGACCGTTAGCTAACTATGGCTACACCTTC

V gene: TRBV29-1
J gene: TRBJ2-1
clone size: few
D gene: TRBD2
CDR3 protein: CSVRASGRGEQFF
CDR3 DNA: TGCAGCGTTCGTGCTAGCGGGAGGGGTGAGCAGTTCTTC

V gene: TRBV7-2
J gene: TRBJ2-2
clone size: few
D gene: TRBD2
CDR3 protein: CASSLGVRGRTGELFF
CDR3 DNA: TGTGCCAGCAGCTTAGGCGTTCGCGGGAGAACCGGGGAGCTGTTTTTT

V gene: TRBV12-3/TRBV12-4
J gene: TRBJ1-2
clone size: many
D gene: TRBD1
CDR3 protein: CASSPPGQGVYGYTF
CDR3 DNA: TGTGCCAGCAGTCCACCGGGACAGGGCGTCTATGGCTACACCTTC